Below are 10 T cell receptor beta chains sequenced from a single sample in a study of blood T cell repertoires in COVID-19. The repertoire was sequenced with immunoSEQ multiplex PCR; TCRdb's copy has only in-frame clones and lacks some. This sample carries approximately 200,000 clones, roughly 87% of them seen once, and the ten largest clones take roughly 7.2%. Sequenced material: PBMCs or T cells enriched from blood (not recorded which). All receptors derive from a young man in a cohort exposed to, infected with or recovered from COVID-19 (not recorded which).

This chain uses TRBV27 with TRBJ1-1; the D is unclear. CDR3 size: 13 residues. V was trimmed by 2 bases and J by 1 base, leaving 5 bases between them. The germline V gene has CDR1 MNHEY and CDR2 SMNVEV (reference sequence). CDR3: CASSLSPNTEAFF. The CDR3 DNA is TGTGCCAGCAGTTTAAGCCCGAACACTGAAGCTTTCTTT.

This chain joins TRBV6-5 and TRBJ1-2; 7 positions agree with TRBD1. There are 15 residues in the CDR3. V was pared by 4 bases and J by 0 bases, with 5 bases of the junction left unmatched. Per germline, CDR1 MNHEY and CDR2 SVGAGI. In DNA, the CDR3 is TGTGCCAGCAGTTTGGCCGGGACAGCTAACTATGGCTACACCTTC. Protein product: CASSLAGTANYGYTF.

The chain has TRBV7-8 and TRBJ2-5; D is unclear. This CDR3 has 14 amino acids. Germline V gene data show CDR1 as SGHVS and CDR2 as FQNEAQ. Trimming cost V 1 base and J 1 base, with 7 bases left between them. The CDR3 DNA sequence: TGTGCCAGCAGCTTAGTGCGGTTCCAAGAGACCCAGTACTTC. It specifies CASSLVRFQETQYF.

V gene TRBV5-1 combines with J gene TRBJ1-2, with D possibly matching TRBD1 (6 bases). Germline V gene sequence: CDR1 SGHRS, CDR2 YFSETQ. The CDR3 extends over 14 amino acids. V was trimmed by 7 bases and J by 6 bases, leaving 19 bases between them. CDR3 DNA: TGCGCCAGCTCGCCGCTGGGGGGGCGGGATGGCTACACCTTC. Its translation is CASSPLGGRDGYTF.

The chain carries TRBV18 and TRBJ2-7; TRBD1 aligns across 8 bases. The CDR3 runs to 15 residues. J was trimmed by 0 bases and V by 4 bases; bases with no gene match: 5. Looked up from germline, CDR1 is KGHSH and CDR2 is LQKENI. The CDR3 bases are TGTGCCAGCTCACAAGGGACAGGACTCTCCTACGAGCAGTACTTC. Translated: CASSQGTGLSYEQYF. The full variable domain, rest sourced from reference TRBV18 and TRBJ2-7, is NAGVMQNPRHLVRRRGQEARLRCSPMKGHSHVYWYRQLPEEGLKFMVYLQKENIIDESGMPKERFSAEFPKEGPSILRIQQVVRGDSAAYFCASSQGTGLSYEQYFGPGTRLTVT.

This clone turned up a few times. V usage is TRBV9 and J usage is TRBJ2-7; D call uncertain. Germline CDR1 reads SGDLS; CDR2 reads YYNGEE. The CDR3 is made up of 16 amino acids. Trimming pared 0 bases from V and 7 bases from J, leaving 20 bases between. The CDR3 loop is CASSVVASPVPGEQYF. DNA of the CDR3: TGTGCCAGCAGCGTAGTTGCGAGCCCCGTACCGGGTGAGCAGTACTTC.

This clone was seen a single time. The gene calls are TRBV15 and TRBJ1-2; 7 bases are a match to TRBD1. V lost 3 bases to trimming and J lost 3 bases; unmatched junction nucleotides: 10. Per germline, CDR1 LNHNV and CDR2 YYDKDF (reference sequence). The CDR3 length is 16 residues. The CDR3, as DNA: TGTGCCACCAGCAGCCTGACAGGGAGCATAGACTATGGCTACACCTTC. Translating gives CATSSLTGSIDYGYTF. The variable domain in full, completed from reference TRBV15 and TRBJ1-2, reads DAMVIQNPRYQVTQFGKPVTLSCSQTLNHNVMYWYQQKSSQAPKLLFHYYDKDFNNEADTPDNFQSRRPNTSFCFLDIRSPGLGDTAMYLCATSSLTGSIDYGYTFGSGTRLTVV.

The chain couples TRBV24-1 to TRBJ2-5, with D hard to call. Trimming pared 4 bases from V and 3 bases from J, leaving 14 bases between. Germline CDR1 reads KGHDR; CDR2 reads SFDVKD. The CDR3 contains 15 residues. The DNA of the CDR3 is TGTGCCACCAGTGAATTACTTAGCATAAAAGAGACCCAGTACTTC. Translation gives CATSELLSIKETQYF.

This clone was found a few times. This sequence joins TRBV11-2 and TRBJ1-1, with unresolved D. This CDR3 comprises 14 residues. The germline V and J ends were trimmed by 5 bases and 1 base, with 11 bases remaining between them. From germline, CDR1 is SGHAT and CDR2 FQNNGV. The CDR3 protein is CASSPTYGNTEAFF. The DNA for the CDR3 is TGTGCCAGCAGCCCTACTTACGGGAACACTGAAGCTTTCTTT.

The chain combines TRBV27 with TRBJ2-7; possibly TRBD1 for D (6 bases). V was clipped by 6 bases and J by 2 bases, with 17 bases between them. CDR1 is MNHEY, CDR2 SMNVEV, per germline (reference sequence). The CDR3 loop spans 15 amino acids. The CDR3: CASSPLLGQTYEQYF. The CDR3 coding sequence is TGTGCCAGCAGCCCCCTTTTGGGACAAACCTACGAGCAGTACTTC.